This T cell receptor (beta chain) appears in the sequencing data of a study of somatic mutations in cytotoxic T cells in rheumatoid arthritis. Study summary: Before any treatment began, about 27 ml EDTA peripheral blood was collected from patients right after diagnosis. General observations from the study: About an eighth of the roughly 65 patients had a largest CD8+ clone above 20% of CD8+ cells.

Remarks on this clone: No antigen is known for it.

The data were produced by immunoSEQ multiplex PCR, yet TCRdb's version contains in-frame clones alone and is incomplete. This table holds approximately 16,000 clones, about three quarters found once. Positively selected by magnetic beads, CD4+ and CD8+ cells were purity-checked by flow cytometry. This CDR3 comprises 14 residues. Trimming left V 1 base short and J 2 bases short, with 9 bases between. Germline V gene lookup returns CDR1 LGHNA and CDR2 YSLEER. This sequence joins TRBV4-3 and TRBJ2-7, with D uncertain. The specimen sequenced was CD8+ T cells sorted from blood. The sequence was obtained from an adult with rheumatoid arthritis. The CDR3 nucleotides are TGCGCCAGCAGCCAAGGATACGGTCCCTACGAGCAGTACTTC. This sequence encodes CASSQGYGPYEQYF.